This T cell receptor beta chain was identified during a study of beta chain features in type 1 diabetes. Study-wide background: There were 90 million to 110 million sorted cells examined across all samples.

Study results and limitations: Over-representation of high TCR-expressing cells was a possible consequence of cDNA sequencing. All four CD4+ subsets from Type 1 diabetes patients carried moderately but significantly shorter TCRB CDR3s. Researchers could not determine here whether HLA type influences TCRB rearrangement.

Looked up from germline, CDR1 is DFQATT and CDR2 is SNEGSKA (reference sequence). This CDR3 contains 11 residues. Via CD45RO/CCR7/CD25/CD127/CD95/CD27, cells of the CD4+ naive, central memory, regulatory and stem cell-like memory subsets were sorted. Regarding this clone: No antigen is known for it.

The investigators reverse transcribed all of the isolated RNA, so they sequenced expressed TCRB transcripts. TCRdb's table, derived via immunoSEQ multiplex PCR, lists solely in-frame clones and lacks some. The data contain some 160,000 clones, 9% of them singletons. This TCR was recovered from a woman aged 30 to 39 with type 1 diabetes. The source material was central memory CD4+ T cells from blood. The chain combines TRBV20-1 with TRBJ2-5; D is undetermined. The better agreement between TRBJ2-7 and the DNA end casts doubt on the J call. CDR3 sequence reads: CSALSRYEQYF. CDR3 nucleotides: TGCAGTGCCCTGAGTCGGTACGAGCAGTACTTC.